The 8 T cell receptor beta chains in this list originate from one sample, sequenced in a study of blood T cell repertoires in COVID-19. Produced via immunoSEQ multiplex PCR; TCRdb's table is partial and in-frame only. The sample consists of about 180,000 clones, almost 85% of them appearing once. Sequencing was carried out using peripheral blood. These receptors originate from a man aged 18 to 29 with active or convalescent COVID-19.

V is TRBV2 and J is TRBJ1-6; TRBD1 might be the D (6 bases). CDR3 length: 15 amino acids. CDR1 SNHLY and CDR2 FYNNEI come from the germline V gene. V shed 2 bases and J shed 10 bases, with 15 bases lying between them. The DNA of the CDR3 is TGTGCCAGCAGTGAAAATCAGGGGCTCTTGTCACCCCTCCACTTT. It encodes CASSENQGLLSPLHF. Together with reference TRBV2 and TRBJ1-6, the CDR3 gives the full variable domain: EPEVTQTPSHQVTQMGQEVILRCVPISNHLYFYWYRQILGQKVEFLVSFYNNEISEKSEIFDDQFSVERPDGSNFTLKIRSTKLEDSAMYFCASSENQGLLSPLHFGNGTRLTVT.

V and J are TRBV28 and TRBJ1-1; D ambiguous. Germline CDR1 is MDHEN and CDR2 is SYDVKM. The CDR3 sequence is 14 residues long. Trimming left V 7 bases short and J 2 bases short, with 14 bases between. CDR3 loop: CASTVGVLNTEAFF. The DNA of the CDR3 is TGTGCCAGCACAGTCGGGGTCCTAAACACTGAAGCTTTCTTT.

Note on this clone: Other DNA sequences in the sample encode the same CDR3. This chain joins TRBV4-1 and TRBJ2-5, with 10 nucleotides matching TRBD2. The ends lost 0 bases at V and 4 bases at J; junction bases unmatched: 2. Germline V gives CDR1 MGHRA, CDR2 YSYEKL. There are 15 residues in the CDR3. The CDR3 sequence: CASSQDGTSVETQYF. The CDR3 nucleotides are TGCGCCAGCAGCCAAGATGGGACTAGCGTAGAGACCCAGTACTTC.

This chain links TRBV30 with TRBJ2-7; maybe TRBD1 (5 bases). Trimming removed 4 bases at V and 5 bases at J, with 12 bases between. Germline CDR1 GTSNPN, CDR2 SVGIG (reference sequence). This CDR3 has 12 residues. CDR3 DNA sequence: TGTGCCTGGACCTGGCAGGGTAACGAGCAGTACTTC. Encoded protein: CAWTWQGNEQYF.

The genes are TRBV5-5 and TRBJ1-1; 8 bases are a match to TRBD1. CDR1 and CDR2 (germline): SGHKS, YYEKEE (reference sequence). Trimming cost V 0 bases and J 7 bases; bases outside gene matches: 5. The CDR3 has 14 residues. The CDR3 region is CASSLGQGAVEAFF. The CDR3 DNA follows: TGTGCCAGCAGCTTGGGGCAGGGGGCCGTTGAAGCTTTCTTT.

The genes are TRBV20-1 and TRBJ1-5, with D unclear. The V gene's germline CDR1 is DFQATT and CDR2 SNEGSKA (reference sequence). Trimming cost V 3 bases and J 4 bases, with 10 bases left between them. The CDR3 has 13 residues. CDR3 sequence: CSASLGRNQPQHF. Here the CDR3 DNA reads TGCAGTGCTAGTCTCGGGAGAAATCAGCCCCAGCATTTT.

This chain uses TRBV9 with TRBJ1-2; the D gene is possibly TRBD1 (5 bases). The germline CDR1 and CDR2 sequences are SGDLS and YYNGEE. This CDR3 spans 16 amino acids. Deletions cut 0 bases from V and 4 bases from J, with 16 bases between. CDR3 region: CASSVEDTVWGYGYTF. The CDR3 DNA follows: TGTGCCAGCAGCGTAGAGGACACCGTTTGGGGCTATGGCTACACCTTC.

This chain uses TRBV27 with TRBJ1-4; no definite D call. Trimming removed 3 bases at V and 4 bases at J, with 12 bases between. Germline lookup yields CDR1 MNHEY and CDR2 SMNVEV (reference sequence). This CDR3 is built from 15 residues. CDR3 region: CASSLGAAVNEKLFF. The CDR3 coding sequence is TGTGCCAGCAGTTTGGGAGCCGCGGTTAATGAAAAACTGTTTTTT.